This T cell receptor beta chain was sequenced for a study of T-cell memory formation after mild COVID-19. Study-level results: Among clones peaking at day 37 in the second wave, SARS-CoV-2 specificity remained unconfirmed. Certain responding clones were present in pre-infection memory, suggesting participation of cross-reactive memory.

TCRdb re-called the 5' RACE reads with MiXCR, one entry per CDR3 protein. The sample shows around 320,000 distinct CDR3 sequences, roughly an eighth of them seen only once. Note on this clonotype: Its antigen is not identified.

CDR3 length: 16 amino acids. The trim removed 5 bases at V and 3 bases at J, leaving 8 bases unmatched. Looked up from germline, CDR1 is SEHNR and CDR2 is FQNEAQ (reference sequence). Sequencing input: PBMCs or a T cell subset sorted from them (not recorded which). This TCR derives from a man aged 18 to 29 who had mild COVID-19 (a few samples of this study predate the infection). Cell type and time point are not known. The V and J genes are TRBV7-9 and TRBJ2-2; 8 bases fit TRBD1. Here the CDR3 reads CASSARRDRYTGELFF. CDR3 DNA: TGTGCCAGCAGCGCCAGACGGGACAGGTACACCGGGGAGCTGTTTTTT.